Listed below are T cell receptor beta chains from one sample, sequenced in a study of T cell repertoires in cytomegalovirus infection. From the reads, TCRdb called clonotypes with MiXCR, one entry per CDR3 protein. The sample has 630,000 or so distinct CDR3 sequences, 24% seen once; the top ten hold 6.5% to 10%. What was sequenced was CD8+ T cells from PBMCs. The receptors here all came from a human donor in good health (CMV status not recorded). Some clones in this sample may be carry-over from other donors' samples. Both conserved end residues are part of each CDR3. D genes are given only for firm matches. Clone size is stated in some rows and not others, as once, few, many or a class when expanded.

v_gene,j_gene,abundance,d_gene,CDR3aa,CDR3nt
TRBV6-2/TRBV6-3,TRBJ1-5,NA,NA,CASSLGHDSNQPQHF,TGTGCCAGCAGCCTAGGACACGATAGCAATCAGCCCCAGCATTTT
TRBV7-6,TRBJ2-5,NA,NA,CASSHPGEGIETQYF,TGTGCCAGCAGCCACCCGGGAGAGGGGATCGAGACCCAGTACTTC
TRBV15,TRBJ2-7,NA,TRBD1,CATSRAQGAEQYF,TGTGCCACCAGCAGAGCCCAGGGGGCAGAGCAGTACTTC
TRBV7-2,TRBJ2-3,NA,TRBD1,CASSFGTGSNQPQYF,TGTGCCAGCAGCTTTGGGACAGGAAGCAATCAGCCCCAGTATTTT
TRBV11-3,TRBJ2-7,many,NA,CASSGRDGSYEQYF,TGTGCCAGCAGCGGGCGGGACGGGTCCTACGAGCAGTACTTC
TRBV7-9,TRBJ2-7,NA,NA,CASSPSPLWTQNSYEQYF,TGTGCCAGCAGCCCCTCTCCGCTTTGGACACAAAACTCCTACGAGCAGTACTTC
TRBV10-3,TRBJ2-1,NA,TRBD2,CALGAGGSYNEQFF,TGTGCCCTCGGAGCGGGGGGATCCTACAATGAGCAGTTCTTC
TRBV6-2/TRBV6-3,TRBJ2-3,NA,TRBD1,CASSPDRGRDTQYF,TGTGCCAGCAGTCCGGACAGGGGAAGGGATACGCAGTATTTT
TRBV5-1,TRBJ1-2,many,NA,CASSFGATNRDGYTF,TGCGCCAGCAGCTTTGGAGCAACTAACAGGGATGGCTACACCTTC
TRBV10-3,TRBJ1-2,few,NA,CATLESSNYGYTF,TGTGCCACCCTAGAGAGTTCTAACTATGGCTACACCTTC
TRBV27,TRBJ2-1,NA,TRBD1,CASSQLPHRGNNEQFF,TGTGCCAGCAGTCAGTTACCCCACAGGGGGAACAATGAGCAGTTCTTC
TRBV7-2,TRBJ2-5,many,NA,CASSRKTAPRIQETQYF,TGTGCCAGCAGCCGAAAGACAGCCCCCCGAATACAAGAGACCCAGTACTTC
TRBV12-3/TRBV12-4,TRBJ2-1,many,NA,CASSGRGQFF,TGTGCCAGCAGTGGACGGGGGCAGTTCTTC
TRBV10-2,TRBJ2-7,NA,TRBD2,CASAERERYEQYF,TGCGCCAGCGCGGAGCGGGAGAGATACGAGCAGTACTTC
TRBV5-1,TRBJ1-2,NA,NA,CASLGAARDGYTF,TGCGCCAGCCTGGGGGCAGCACGGGATGGCTACACCTTC
TRBV5-6,TRBJ2-1,many,TRBD2,CASSEAGSSGGRSYNEQFF,TGTGCCAGCAGCGAAGCAGGCTCTAGCGGGGGGCGATCCTACAATGAGCAGTTCTTC
TRBV5-4,TRBJ2-5,NA,NA,CASSMTEQETQYF,TGTGCCAGCAGCATGACAGAACAAGAGACCCAGTACTTC
TRBV23-1,TRBJ1-4,NA,TRBD1,CASSQPDFLLSRDREFPREKLFF,TGCGCCAGCAGTCAACCTGATTTTTTATTGAGCCGGGACAGGGAGTTTCCCCGGGAAAAACTGTTTTTT
TRBV7-2,TRBJ2-2,many,NA,CASSLGTYHTGELFF,TGTGCCAGCAGCTTAGGGACGTACCACACCGGGGAGCTGTTTTTT
TRBV6-4,TRBJ1-1,NA,NA,CASSDSQTNTEAFF,TGTGCCAGCAGTGACTCGCAGACGAACACTGAAGCTTTCTTT
TRBV6-5,TRBJ1-1,many,NA,CASSYSPELNTEAFF,TGTGCCAGCAGTTACTCCCCAGAATTGAACACTGAAGCTTTCTTT
TRBV5-1,TRBJ2-7,many,NA,CASSWNYEQYF,TGCGCCAGCAGCTGGAATTACGAGCAGTACTTC
TRBV11-2,TRBJ2-1,NA,TRBD2,CASSLGGSGGSYNGQFF,TGTGCCAGCAGCTTAGGTGGATCGGGGGGATCCTACAATGGGCAGTTCTTC
TRBV7-6,TRBJ1-6,few,NA,CASSSPGGVNSPLHF,TGTGCCAGCAGCTCCCCCGGTGGGGTGAATTCACCCCTCCACTTT
TRBV6-1,TRBJ2-2,NA,NA,CASGRARQGNTGELFF,TGTGCCAGCGGGAGGGCCAGACAGGGAAACACCGGGGAGCTGTTTTTT
TRBV24-1,TRBJ2-1,few,NA,CATSERRYNEQFF,TGTGCCACCAGTGAACGGCGTTACAATGAGCAGTTCTTC
TRBV29-1,TRBJ2-1,NA,TRBD2,CSVEPAGGYNEQFF,TGCAGCGTTGAACCAGCGGGGGGGTACAATGAGCAGTTCTTC
TRBV14,TRBJ2-1,NA,NA,CASSHHPGRDSRNEQFF,TGTGCCAGCAGCCATCACCCTGGAAGGGATTCTAGGAATGAGCAGTTCTTC
TRBV7-7,TRBJ2-3,NA,NA,CASSLASADTQYF,TGTGCTAGCAGCTTAGCTTCTGCAGATACGCAGTATTTT
TRBV6-2/TRBV6-3,TRBJ2-3,NA,NA,CASSYSRSTDTQYF,TGTGCCAGCAGTTACTCGCGGAGCACAGATACGCAGTATTTT
TRBV5-4,TRBJ2-5,few,NA,CASSLEGQAQETQYF,TGTGCCAGCAGCTTGGAGGGACAAGCCCAAGAGACCCAGTACTTC
TRBV6-1,TRBJ2-1,NA,TRBD1,CASSFPGQGHNEQFF,TGTGCCAGCAGTTTTCCGGGACAGGGGCACAATGAGCAGTTCTTC
TRBV7-6,TRBJ1-2,many,NA,CASSGGDSYGYTF,TGTGCCAGCAGTGGGGGCGACTCCTATGGCTACACCTTC
TRBV14,TRBJ2-1,few,NA,CASSTRRQNRENNEQFF,TGTGCCAGCAGCACCCGTCGACAGAACAGGGAGAACAATGAGCAGTTCTTC
TRBV27,TRBJ2-2,NA,TRBD1,CASSAGQGETGELFF,TGTGCCAGCAGTGCTGGACAGGGGGAAACCGGGGAGCTGTTTTTT
TRBV6-1,TRBJ2-1,NA,TRBD2,CASSSGLAGTNRQFF,TGTGCCAGCAGTTCCGGACTAGCGGGGACGAATCGTCAGTTCTTC
TRBV18,TRBJ2-1,few,NA,CASSPMEPTGAYNEQFF,TGTGCCAGCTCACCAATGGAACCGACCGGGGCCTACAATGAGCAGTTCTTC
TRBV7-9,TRBJ2-5,many,TRBD2,CASSTTSGGLETQYF,TGTGCCAGCAGCACGACTAGCGGGGGGCTCGAGACCCAGTACTTC
TRBV6-1,TRBJ2-2,many,NA,CASSSRGGHTGELFF,TGTGCCAGCAGTTCCAGGGGGGGACACACCGGGGAGCTGTTTTTT
TRBV5-6,TRBJ1-1,few,TRBD1,CASSLGGTEEAFF,TGTGCCAGCAGCTTGGGAGGGACAGAAGAAGCTTTCTTT
TRBV5-5,TRBJ2-5,few,TRBD1,CASSGGQGGWQETQYF,TGTGCCAGCAGCGGCGGACAGGGAGGTTGGCAAGAGACCCAGTACTTC
TRBV6-6,TRBJ2-2,NA,NA,CASSYSKKGVTGELFF,TGTGCCAGCAGTTACTCCAAGAAAGGGGTGACCGGGGAGCTGTTTTTT
TRBV7-6,TRBJ2-7,many,TRBD2,CASSGLAGPYEQYF,TGTGCCAGCAGTGGACTAGCGGGGCCTTACGAGCAGTACTTC
TRBV6-6,TRBJ1-1,many,NA,CASSYGSNTEAFF,TGTGCCAGCAGTTACGGGTCGAACACTGAAGCTTTCTTT
TRBV6-5,TRBJ1-6,NA,NA,CASSYSFGPNSPLHF,TGTGCCAGCAGTTACTCGTTCGGGCCAAATTCACCCCTCCACTTT
TRBV20-1,TRBJ2-1,NA,TRBD1,CSARAPGQGSYNEQFF,TGCAGTGCTAGAGCCCCGGGACAGGGGAGCTACAATGAGCAGTTCTTC
TRBV20-1,TRBJ2-1,NA,NA,CSARDGPTGSYNEQFF,TGCAGTGCTAGAGATGGACCCACCGGGTCCTACAATGAGCAGTTCTTC
TRBV9,TRBJ2-1,NA,NA,CASSVRPQTGSSYNEQFF,TGTGCCAGCAGCGTAAGACCCCAGACAGGTAGCTCCTACAATGAGCAGTTCTTC
TRBV7-2,TRBJ2-1,many,TRBD2,CASSLVLADSYNEQFF,TGTGCCAGCAGCTTAGTACTAGCGGATTCCTACAATGAGCAGTTCTTC
TRBV7-9,TRBJ2-5,NA,TRBD1,CASSSDRDSVVYFQETQYF,TGTGCCAGCAGCTCCGACCGGGACAGTGTCGTCTACTTCCAAGAGACCCAGTACTTC
TRBV6-2/TRBV6-3,TRBJ2-1,NA,TRBD2,CASSFQRGSSYNEQFF,TGTGCCAGCAGTTTCCAGCGGGGGAGCTCCTACAATGAGCAGTTCTTC
TRBV9,TRBJ2-2,NA,TRBD2,CASSDLRRTSQNTGELFF,TGTGCCAGCAGCGATCTTAGGAGGACTAGTCAGAACACCGGGGAGCTGTTTTTT